A single sample is the source of the 23 T cell receptor beta chains below, sequenced in a study of blood T cell repertoires in COVID-19. Measured with immunoSEQ multiplex PCR; TCRdb has only the in-frame clones, and not every one. This table has about 230,000 clones, around 88% appearing once. Material for sequencing was peripheral blood. These receptors were collected from a middle-aged man with active or convalescent COVID-19.

V is TRBV13 and J is TRBJ2-1; a weak D match, TRBD2 (7 bases). The CDR3 covers 15 residues. The ends were cut back, 7 bases at V and 8 bases at J, with 21 bases in the middle. CDR1 is PRHDT and CDR2 is FYEKMQ in the germline V gene (reference sequence). Here the CDR3 reads CASNIAGADTYEQFF. The CDR3 region has the DNA TGTGCCAGCAACATCGCGGGGGCCGATACATATGAGCAGTTCTTC.

The rearrangement links TRBV18 to TRBJ2-7; D perhaps matches TRBD2 (7 bases). The CDR3 has 16 residues. Trimming stripped 3 bases from V and 3 bases from J, with 18 bases between. Germline CDR1 reads KGHSH; CDR2 reads LQKENI. The CDR3 bases are TGTGCCAGCTCACCGGGGGGGGCGGGAGCATTCTACGAGCAGTACTTC. This translates into CASSPGGAGAFYEQYF.

This clone came up once. The chain has TRBV20-1 and TRBJ2-5, with a weak D call TRBD1 (6 bases). CDR3 size: 14 residues. Germline values: CDR1 DFQATT, CDR2 SNEGSKA (reference sequence). V lost 3 bases, J lost 4 bases, and 15 bases lay in between. In nucleotides, the CDR3 is TGCAGTGCTAGTATACTGGGCAGGGGAGAGACCCAGTACTTC. It translates to CSASILGRGETQYF.

This clone was counted only a few times. This chain links TRBV4-1 with TRBJ2-2; TRBD1 might be the D (5 bases). CDR1 is MGHRA, CDR2 YSYEKL, per germline. The ends were cut back, 3 bases at V and 2 bases at J, with 10 bases in the middle. There are 15 residues in the CDR3. CDR3 region: CASSHSTANTGELFF. As DNA, the CDR3 is TGCGCCAGCAGCCATTCGACAGCCAACACCGGGGAGCTGTTTTTT.

The genes are TRBV6-5 and TRBJ1-2; the D gene is possibly TRBD1 (5 bases). Trimming took off 4 bases at V and 5 bases at J, with 20 bases between the two ends. The germline CDR1 and CDR2 sequences are MNHEY and SVGAGI. CDR3 length equals 16 residues. The CDR3 loop reads CASSLVVGGRFYGYTF. CDR3 coding DNA: TGTGCCAGCAGTTTGGTGGTCGGGGGAAGATTTTATGGCTACACCTTC.

The chain links TRBV25-1 to TRBJ1-4; maybe TRBD1 (5 bases). Germline V lookup: CDR1 MGHDK, CDR2 SYGVNS. CDR3 length: 16 residues. Deletions cut 3 bases from V and 6 bases from J, with 17 bases between. This CDR3 is CASSDAGLGEDEKLFF. The CDR3 DNA follows: TGTGCCAGCAGTGACGCGGGACTGGGCGAGGATGAAAAACTGTTTTTT.

This rearrangement joins TRBV19 to TRBJ2-1; 8 positions match TRBD2. This CDR3 region has 15 residues. J gave up 4 bases and V 2 bases, and 4 bases lay outside the gene matches. Germline CDR1 and CDR2: LNHDA and SQIVND (reference sequence). The CDR3 DNA sequence: TGTGCCAGTAGTATAAGCGGGAGTGGTTACAATGAGCAGTTCTTC. This gives the protein CASSISGSGYNEQFF.

V gene TRBV19 combines with J gene TRBJ1-2; perhaps TRBD1 as D (6 bases). Deletions cut 4 bases from V and 1 base from J, with 16 bases between. Germline CDR1 LNHDA, CDR2 SQIVND (reference sequence). The CDR3 extends over 16 amino acids. Here the CDR3 reads CASSKNHRVDNYGYTF. Written as DNA, the CDR3 is TGTGCCAGTAGTAAAAATCACAGGGTCGATAACTATGGCTACACCTTC.

The V and J genes are TRBV7-8 and TRBJ1-1; D gene unclear. The V end was cut by 3 bases, the J end by 1 base, with 9 bases between. Germline-derived CDR1 and CDR2 are SGHVS and FQNEAQ. This CDR3 has 14 amino acids. The CDR3 loop is CASSFGQANTEAFF. CDR3 coding DNA: TGTGCCAGCAGCTTCGGCCAGGCGAACACTGAAGCTTTCTTT.

This clone turned up a few times. This chain uses TRBV7-9 with TRBJ1-1; the match to TRBD1 covers 9 bases. Germline V gene data show CDR1 as SEHNR and CDR2 as FQNEAQ (reference sequence). The V segment lost 5 bases and the J segment 5 bases; nucleotides outside the gene matches: 12. The CDR3 spans 16 residues. In DNA form, the CDR3 reads TGTGCCAGCAGCCCTCGAGCGGGACAGGGAGGAACTGAAGCTTTCTTT. Its translation is CASSPRAGQGGTEAFF.

This chain links TRBV9 with TRBJ2-7; TRBD2 is a possible D gene (6 bases). Germline V gene lookup returns CDR1 SGDLS and CDR2 YYNGEE. This CDR3 spans 14 amino acids. Trimming stripped 3 bases from V and 0 bases from J, with 10 bases between. As DNA, the CDR3 is TGTGCCAGCAGCGAGGACTATACCTCCTACGAGCAGTACTTC. It codes for CASSEDYTSYEQYF.

The chain combines TRBV9 with TRBJ2-3, with TRBD2 matching over 11 bases. Germline assignment: CDR1 SGDLS and CDR2 YYNGEE. The V and J ends lost 1 base and 2 bases, in that order; junction bases with no gene match: 6. CDR3 length: 17 residues. The CDR3 protein is CASSVITSGGYTDTQYF. As DNA, the CDR3 is TGTGCCAGCAGCGTAATTACTAGCGGGGGTTACACAGATACGCAGTATTTT. Using reference TRBV9 and TRBJ2-3 for the parts outside the CDR3, the full variable domain is DSGVTQTPKHLITATGQRVTLRCSPRSGDLSVYWYQQSLDQGLQFLIQYYNGEERAKGNILERFSAQQFPDLHSELNLSSLELGDSALYFCASSVITSGGYTDTQYFGPGTRLTVL.

The J gene is TRBJ2-1, the V gene TRBV12-5; the match to TRBD2 covers 7 bases. Germline CDR1 reads LGHNT; CDR2 reads FRNRAP. The CDR3 spans 15 residues. The V segment lost 6 bases and the J segment 5 bases; nucleotides outside the gene matches: 10. The CDR3 region has the DNA TGTGCTAGTGGGCAAGCCCAAGCGGGGAACAATGAGCAGTTCTTC. This codes for CASGQAQAGNNEQFF.

The chain employs TRBV11-3 and TRBJ2-1; no definite D call. V dropped 0 bases and J dropped 14 bases, with 14 bases sitting between them. Per the germline V gene, CDR1 is SGHNT and CDR2 is YENEEA. This CDR3 is built from 13 residues. The CDR3 nucleotides are TGTGCCAGCAGCTTAGACCCCTACAGCCAAAAGTTCTTC. Protein product: CASSLDPYSQKFF.

CDR3 sequence: CASENRDRGSYEQYF. DNA for the CDR3: TGTGCCAGCGAAAATAGGGACAGGGGCTCCTACGAGCAGTACTTC. This chain uses TRBV5-4 with TRBJ2-7, with 10 positions matching TRBD1. J was trimmed by 0 bases and V by 7 bases; bases with no gene match: 7. Germline V lookup: CDR1 SGHNT, CDR2 YYREEE (reference sequence). This CDR3 region has 15 residues.

The chain is built from TRBV7-9 and TRBJ2-7; D gene uncertain. There are 15 residues in the CDR3. Germline values: CDR1 SEHNR, CDR2 FQNEAQ (reference sequence). V was clipped by 2 bases and J by 4 bases, with 15 bases between them. The CDR3 DNA reads as TGTGCCAGCAGCTTATACCTAGATCAATTTTACGAGCAGTACTTC. This gives the protein CASSLYLDQFYEQYF.

The V and J genes are TRBV19 and TRBJ1-4; unclear D gene. Germline V gene data show CDR1 as LNHDA and CDR2 as SQIVND (reference sequence). Trimming removed 4 bases from V and 4 bases from J, with 7 bases in between. The CDR3 is 13 residues long. The CDR3 sequence: CASSRGINEKLFF. The CDR3 DNA reads TGTGCCAGTAGTAGAGGGATTAATGAAAAACTGTTTTTT.

The CDR3 DNA follows: TGTGCCAGCAGCCAAGAAGCCGGCGGGAGCTATGGCTACACCTTC. Protein: CASSQEAGGSYGYTF. The chain recombines TRBV4-2 with TRBJ1-2; the D is unclear. The CDR3 loop spans 15 amino acids. The germline V and J ends were trimmed by 0 bases and 4 bases, with 12 bases remaining between them. Germline CDR1 reads LGHNA; CDR2 reads YNFKEQ.

The chain links TRBV28 to TRBJ1-1; 7 bases match TRBD1. Germline V CDR1 and CDR2: MDHEN, SYDVKM. This CDR3 contains 17 residues. Trimming cost V 4 bases and J 6 bases; bases outside gene matches: 17. CDR3 region: CASSSDLDRSPPAEAFF. The CDR3 DNA reads as TGTGCCAGCAGTTCCGATTTGGACAGGTCCCCTCCCGCTGAAGCTTTCTTT.

The count of this clone is one. J is TRBJ1-4 and V is TRBV19; 10 nucleotides line up with TRBD1. The CDR3 is 14 residues long. CDR1 and CDR2 (germline): LNHDA, SQIVND (reference sequence). V was clipped by 9 bases and J by 3 bases; unmatched bases: 4. The CDR3 protein is CASLGQGANEKLFF. The CDR3 nucleotides read TGTGCCAGCCTCGGACAGGGGGCTAATGAAAAACTGTTTTTT.

The chain uses TRBV6-1 and TRBJ2-4; D may be TRBD1 (5 bases). CDR1 and CDR2 (germline): MNHNS, SASEGT. This CDR3 contains 13 residues. The V end lost 2 bases, the J end lost 6 bases, and 8 bases lay between the germline ends. CDR3 DNA sequence: TGTGCCAGCAGTGAAATCACAGGAAACATTCAGTACTTC. Its translation: CASSEITGNIQYF.

This chain uses TRBV2 with TRBJ1-3; D ambiguous. Trimming took off 5 bases at V and 3 bases at J, with 8 bases between the two ends. CDR1 and CDR2 from the germline V gene are SNHLY and FYNNEI. The CDR3 totals 13 residues. In DNA, the CDR3 is TGTGCCAGCAGTCCCGGTATTGGAAACACCATATATTTT. Its translation is CASSPGIGNTIYF.

The CDR3 reads CASSLAGGYSNQPQHF. CDR3 nucleotide sequence: TGTGCCAGCAGCTTAGCCGGCGGCTATAGCAATCAGCCCCAGCATTTT. The chain employs TRBV7-2 and TRBJ1-5; D gene uncertain. This CDR3 region has 16 residues. Trimming removed 0 bases from V and 0 bases from J, with 9 bases in between. Germline loops: CDR1 SGHTA, CDR2 FQGNSA. Full variable domain (missing parts from reference TRBV7-2 and TRBJ1-5): GAGVSQSPSNKVTEKGKDVELRCDPISGHTALYWYRQSLGQGLEFLIYFQGNSAPDKSGLPSDRFSAERTGGSVSTLTIQRTQQEDSAVYLCASSLAGGYSNQPQHFGDGTRLSIL.